The rows below give T cell receptor beta chains drawn from one sample of a study of T cell repertoires in cytomegalovirus infection. TCRdb re-derived calls from the reads in MiXCR, one entry per CDR3 protein. The sample lists about 740,000 distinct CDR3 sequences, about 40% occurring once. The sequenced material came from PBMCs. The receptors were gathered from a human donor in good health (CMV status not recorded). Some clones in this sample may be carry-over from other donors' samples. The CDR3 runs from the conserved cysteine through the conserved F or W. The D gene is left open where the match is weak. The size entry is marked missing in some rows and otherwise reads once, few, many or a size class.

size	D	V	J	DNA	CDR3
-	TRBD1	TRBV6-8	TRBJ1-2	TGTGCCAGCAGACTCGGGACAGGCTTGATACTCGGCTACACCTTC	CASRLGTGLILGYTF
-	TRBD2	TRBV6-5	TRBJ2-1	TGTGCCAGCGAAAAACGGGGGGGATACTACAATGAGCAGTTCTTC	CASEKRGGYYNEQFF
-	TRBD1	TRBV10-3	TRBJ1-3	TGTGCCATCAGTCGGGACAGAGGAAACACCATATATTTT	CAISRDRGNTIYF
-	TRBD2	TRBV5-4	TRBJ2-3	TGTGCCAGCAGCCTACTAGCGCTATCTAGCACAGATACGCAGTATTTT	CASSLLALSSTDTQYF
few	-	TRBV6-5	TRBJ1-6	TGTGCCAGCAGACCCACGGGGATGGTGGATTCACCCCTCCACTTT	CASRPTGMVDSPLHF
-	-	TRBV10-3	TRBJ1-4	TGTGCCATCATTCGCACAGGGTATCCAACTAATGAAAAACTGTTTTTT	CAIIRTGYPTNEKLFF
few	-	TRBV6-6	TRBJ1-1	TGTGCCAGCAGTCCAACCTCAGGCACTGAAGCTTTCTTT	CASSPTSGTEAFF
many	TRBD2	TRBV7-2	TRBJ2-3	TGTGCCAGCAGCTTTAGCGGGAGTGCAGATACGCAGTATTTT	CASSFSGSADTQYF
few	-	TRBV9	TRBJ1-3	TGTGCCAGCAGCGTAGGCCGCGGTTACTCTGGAAACACCATATATTTT	CASSVGRGYSGNTIYF
few	-	TRBV5-1	TRBJ2-7	TGCGCCAGCAGCTTGGATGGTGAGGTCCACGAGCAGTACTTC	CASSLDGEVHEQYF
many	-	TRBV7-6	TRBJ2-7	TGTGCCAGCAGCTTAGCGCGAAGGTACGAGCAGTACTTC	CASSLARRYEQYF
-	TRBD1	TRBV7-2	TRBJ1-1	TGTGCCAGGGGACAGGGGACGTACGTGGCTTTCTTT	CARGQGTYVAFF
many	-	TRBV7-2	TRBJ1-5	TGTGCCAGCAGCTCCTTGAATCAGCCCCAGCATTTT	CASSSLNQPQHF
-	TRBD2	TRBV12-3/TRBV12-4	TRBJ2-3	TGTGCCAGCACTCAAACCGGGGGGGCCAGCGCGGATACGCAGTATTTT	CASTQTGGASADTQYF
many	-	TRBV7-9	TRBJ2-1	TGTGCCAGCAGCTTAGTTCCGGGGACGAATGAGCAGTTCTTC	CASSLVPGTNEQFF
few	TRBD2	TRBV7-6	TRBJ2-1	TGTGCCAGCAGCTCAATGGCGGGAGATGAGCAGTTCTTC	CASSSMAGDEQFF
-	-	TRBV29-1	TRBJ2-7	TGCAGCGTTGGTGAGGGTACCTACGAGCAGTACTTC	CSVGEGTYEQYF
-	-	TRBV5-6	TRBJ2-7	TGTGCCAGCAGCTTGGTGGAGGGACCCGAGCAGTACTTC	CASSLVEGPEQYF
few	TRBD2	TRBV14	TRBJ2-7	TGTGCCAGCAGCCAAGACCGACTAGCGGGATGGGACGAGCAGTACTTC	CASSQDRLAGWDEQYF
once	-	TRBV5-4	TRBJ2-5	TGTGCCAGCATATTTCAGGGCAACCAAGAGACCCAGTACTTC	CASIFQGNQETQYF
-	-	TRBV5-1	TRBJ2-7	TGCGCCAGCAGCTTGGCGGAGGCAGTCTCCTACGAGCAGTACTTC	CASSLAEAVSYEQYF
few	-	TRBV7-9	TRBJ2-7	TGTGCCAGCAGCCCACCGGACCGTCACACCTACGAGCAGTACTTC	CASSPPDRHTYEQYF
-	-	TRBV19	TRBJ2-1	TGTGCCAGTAGTATATGGAGGGGGGCGTACAATGAGCAGTTCTTC	CASSIWRGAYNEQFF
-	TRBD2	TRBV6-5	TRBJ2-1	TGTGCCAGCGGGATAGCGGGCTCCTACAATGAGCAGTTCTTC	CASGIAGSYNEQFF
-	-	TRBV6-1	TRBJ1-5	TGTGCCAGCAGACAGGGCGACAATCAGCCCCAGCATTTT	CASRQGDNQPQHF
once	-	TRBV7-2	TRBJ2-1	TGTGCCAGCAGCTACGGACGGATCAATGTGGAGCAGTTCTTC	CASSYGRINVEQFF
-	-	TRBV20-1	TRBJ2-7	TGCAGTGCTAGAGGTCAGCGATCCTACGAGCAGTACTTC	CSARGQRSYEQYF
few	-	TRBV19	TRBJ2-3	TGTGCCAGTAGTAAATCATCGGGCCCAGATACGCAGTATTTT	CASSKSSGPDTQYF